One and the same sample provided the 13 T cell receptor beta chains below, sequenced in a study of T-cell memory formation after mild COVID-19. A single record per CDR3 protein comes from TCRdb applying MiXCR to the 5' RACE reads. The data hold about 390,000 distinct CDR3 sequences, with approximately 15% observed a single time. Sequencing used PBMCs or a T cell subset sorted from them (not recorded which). Every receptor here comes from a man between 18 and 35 years old who had mild COVID-19 (a few samples of this study predate the infection). Cell type and time point are not known.

The V call is TRBV12-3 or TRBV12-4, the J call TRBJ2-5; TRBD1 might be the D (6 bases). V was trimmed by 4 bases and J by 4 bases, leaving 16 bases between them. CDR3 size: 15 residues. This CDR3 reads CASSSSKTGAETQYF. In DNA, the CDR3 is TGTGCCAGCAGTTCCTCCAAGACAGGCGCAGAGACCCAGTACTTC.

The CDR3 DNA follows: TGTGCCACCAGCAGAGTTGGAAACACCATATATTTT. Translated: CATSRVGNTIYF. The rearrangement joins TRBV15 to TRBJ1-3; D unclear. This CDR3 has 12 residues. Looked up from germline, CDR1 is LNHNV and CDR2 is YYDKDF (reference sequence). Trimming took off 1 base at V and 3 bases at J, with 1 base between the two ends.

J is TRBJ1-6 and V is TRBV6-5; 7 bases align to TRBD1. The J segment lost 3 bases and the V segment lost 2 bases, leaving 4 bases of the junction unmatched. The length of the CDR3 is 16 residues. CDR1 MNHEY and CDR2 SVGAGI come from the germline V gene. The CDR3 sequence is CASSYEGQFYNSPLHF. The CDR3 coding sequence is TGTGCCAGCAGTTACGAGGGACAGTTCTATAATTCACCCCTCCACTTT.

This clonotype was seen only a few times. The V gene is TRBV20-1, the J gene TRBJ2-7; D gene uncertain. V shed 6 bases and J shed 3 bases, with 12 bases lying between them. Looked up from germline, CDR1 is DFQATT and CDR2 is SNEGSKA (reference sequence). The CDR3 runs 12 residues. The CDR3 nucleotides are TGCAGTGCGATCCGAGGAGTCTACGAGCAGTACTTC. Translating it yields CSAIRGVYEQYF.

The gene calls are TRBV7-8 and TRBJ1-3, with 7 positions matching TRBD1. The CDR3 contains 16 residues. CDR1 is SGHVS, CDR2 FQNEAQ, per germline. The ends lost 1 base at V and 0 bases at J; junction bases unmatched: 3. The DNA of the CDR3 is TGTGCCAGCAGCTTAGGGACAGGAGCCTCTGGAAACACCATATATTTT. Protein product: CASSLGTGASGNTIYF.

V and J are TRBV12-3 or TRBV12-4 and TRBJ1-5; 8 bases agree with TRBD1. The CDR3 extends over 18 amino acids. Trimming removed 4 bases from V and 5 bases from J; junction bases left unmatched: 16. CDR3 DNA sequence: TGTGCCAGCAGTTCACCCCCGGGAGGCAGGGGGCCTGATCAGCCCCAGCATTTT. This gives the protein CASSSPPGGRGPDQPQHF.

This clonotype was seen a handful of times. The chain has TRBV4-3 and TRBJ2-3; D uncertain. Germline loops: CDR1 LGHNA, CDR2 YSLEER. With 0 bases removed from V and 7 bases from J, the gap between germline ends came to 8 bases. This CDR3 spans 13 amino acids. The CDR3 DNA follows: TGCGCCAGCAGCCAAGATCAGGCCTATACGCAGTATTTT. Translation: CASSQDQAYTQYF.

This clonotype was seen repeatedly, ten times or more. This rearrangement joins TRBV19 to TRBJ2-3, with D perhaps assigned TRBD1 or TRBD2 (6 bases each). Germline CDR1 is LNHDA and CDR2 is SQIVND (reference sequence). The length of the CDR3 is 14 residues. The ends were cut back, 7 bases at V and 1 base at J, with 12 bases in the middle. The CDR3 DNA is TGTGCCAGTAACCGGGGGCAGGGCACAGATACGCAGTATTTT. This codes for CASNRGQGTDTQYF.

Ten or more counts support this clonotype. V is TRBV4-1 and J is TRBJ2-7, with D possibly TRBD1 on 6 matching bases. The V gene's germline CDR1 is MGHRA and CDR2 YSYEKL. V was trimmed by 0 bases and J by 1 base, leaving 13 bases between them. CDR3 length equals 16 residues. CDR3 region: CASSQDHPQGSYEQYV. The CDR3 DNA reads as TGCGCCAGCAGCCAAGATCACCCCCAGGGGTCCTACGAGCAGTACGTC.

The V and J genes are TRBV4-1 and TRBJ2-1; 9 bases fit TRBD2. In germline, CDR1 is MGHRA, CDR2 YSYEKL. V was clipped by 3 bases and J by 10 bases; unmatched bases: 10. The CDR3 is 15 amino acids. The CDR3 reads CASSQSGGSRQEQFF. CDR3 DNA: TGCGCCAGCAGCCAGAGCGGGGGGTCCCGTCAGGAGCAGTTCTTC.

The chain is built from TRBV20-1 and TRBJ2-6; TRBD1 matches at 8 bases. The CDR3 consists of 17 residues. V trimming: 2 bases; J trimming: 4 bases; junction bases outside the gene matches: 10. Germline CDR1 and CDR2: DFQATT and SNEGSKA (reference sequence). DNA of the CDR3: TGCAGTGCTAGACCTAGACAGGGGTCGGGCGGGGCCAACGTCCTGACTTTC. It codes for CSARPRQGSGGANVLTF.

CDR3 coding DNA: TGCAGTGCTTTCCAGCGGAACTACAATGAGCAGTTCTTC. Protein sequence: CSAFQRNYNEQFF. The rearrangement uses TRBV20-1 and TRBJ2-1; D is possibly TRBD2 (5 bases). The CDR3 has 13 amino acids. Germline CDR1 and CDR2: DFQATT and SNEGSKA (reference sequence). V was pared by 5 bases and J by 3 bases, with 11 bases between.

The rearrangement links TRBV28 to TRBJ1-2; D ambiguous. CDR1 is MDHEN, CDR2 SYDVKM, per germline. This CDR3 is 12 amino acids long. V was shortened by 4 bases and J by 4 bases, with 7 bases between the two germline ends. The CDR3 nucleotides are TGTGCCAGCAGTTCCGAGGGCTATGGCTACACCTTC. Residues: CASSSEGYGYTF.